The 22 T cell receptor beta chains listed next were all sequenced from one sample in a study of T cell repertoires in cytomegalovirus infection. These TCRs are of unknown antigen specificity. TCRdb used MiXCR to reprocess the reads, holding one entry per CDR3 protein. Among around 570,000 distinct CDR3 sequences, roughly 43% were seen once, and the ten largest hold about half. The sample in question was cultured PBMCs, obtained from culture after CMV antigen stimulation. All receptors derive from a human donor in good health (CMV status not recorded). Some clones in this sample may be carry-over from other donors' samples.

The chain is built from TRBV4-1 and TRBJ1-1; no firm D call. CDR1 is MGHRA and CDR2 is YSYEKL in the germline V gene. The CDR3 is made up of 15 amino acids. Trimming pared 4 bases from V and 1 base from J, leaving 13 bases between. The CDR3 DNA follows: TGCGCCAGCAGCCGCTTCTGGACGCGGAACACTGAAGCTTTCTTT. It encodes CASSRFWTRNTEAFF.

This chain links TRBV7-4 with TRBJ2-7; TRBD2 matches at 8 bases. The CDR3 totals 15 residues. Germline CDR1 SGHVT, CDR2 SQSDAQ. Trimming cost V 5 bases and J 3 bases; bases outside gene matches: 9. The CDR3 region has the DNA TGTGCCAGCAGCCTCGAGCGGGGGACCCACTACGAGCAGTACTTC. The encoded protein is CASSLERGTHYEQYF.

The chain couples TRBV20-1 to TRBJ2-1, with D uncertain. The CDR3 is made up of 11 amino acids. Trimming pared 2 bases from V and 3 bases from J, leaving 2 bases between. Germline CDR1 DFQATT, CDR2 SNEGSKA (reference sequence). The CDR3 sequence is CSARFYNEQFF. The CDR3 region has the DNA TGCAGTGCTAGATTCTACAATGAGCAGTTCTTC.

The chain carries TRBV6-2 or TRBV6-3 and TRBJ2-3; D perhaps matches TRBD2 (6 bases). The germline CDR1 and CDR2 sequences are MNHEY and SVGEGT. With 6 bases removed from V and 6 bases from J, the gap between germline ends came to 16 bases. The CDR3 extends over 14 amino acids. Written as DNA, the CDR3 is TGTGCCAGCAGGCAACGGCTAGCGATTGATACGCAGTATTTT. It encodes CASRQRLAIDTQYF.

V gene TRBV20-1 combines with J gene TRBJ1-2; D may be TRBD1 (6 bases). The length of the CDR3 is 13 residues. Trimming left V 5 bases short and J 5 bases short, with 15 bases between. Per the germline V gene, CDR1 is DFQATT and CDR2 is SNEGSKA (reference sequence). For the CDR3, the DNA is TGCAGTGCTTACCGCCCCGGACAGTATGGCTACACCTTC. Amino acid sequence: CSAYRPGQYGYTF.

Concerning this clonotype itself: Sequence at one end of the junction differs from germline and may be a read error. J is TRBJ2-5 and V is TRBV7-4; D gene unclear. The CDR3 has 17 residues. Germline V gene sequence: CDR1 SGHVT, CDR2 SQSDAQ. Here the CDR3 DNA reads TGTACCAGCAGCCCTCTCCCTGGACGGAGTAGCCAAGAGACCCAGTACTTC. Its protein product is CTSSPLPGRSSQETQYF.

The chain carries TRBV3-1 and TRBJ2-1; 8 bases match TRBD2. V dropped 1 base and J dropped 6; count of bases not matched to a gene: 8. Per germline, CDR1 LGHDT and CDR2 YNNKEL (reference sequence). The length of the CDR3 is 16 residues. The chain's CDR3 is CASSQVGTRGINEQFF. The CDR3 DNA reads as TGTGCCAGCAGCCAAGTGGGGACTAGAGGGATCAATGAGCAGTTCTTC.

The CDR3 spells CASSLDHTEAFF. The CDR3 DNA reads as TGTGCCAGCAGTTTGGACCACACTGAAGCTTTCTTT. The rearrangement joins TRBV12-3 or TRBV12-4 to TRBJ1-1; D remains ambiguous. The CDR3 sequence is 12 residues long. Trimming cost V 3 bases and J 3 bases, with 5 bases left between them.

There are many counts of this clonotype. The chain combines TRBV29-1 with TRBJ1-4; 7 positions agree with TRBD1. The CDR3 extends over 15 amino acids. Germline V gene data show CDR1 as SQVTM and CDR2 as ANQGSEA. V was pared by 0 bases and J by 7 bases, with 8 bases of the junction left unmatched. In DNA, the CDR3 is TGCAGCGTTGAAGAAGTGGGACAGCAAGGTGAAAAACTGTTTTTT. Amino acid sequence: CSVEEVGQQGEKLFF. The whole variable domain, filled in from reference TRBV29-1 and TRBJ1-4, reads SAVISQKPSRDICQRGTSLTIQCQVDSQVTMMFWYRQQPGQSLTLIATANQGSEATYESGFVIDKFPISRPNLTFSTLTVSNMSPEDSSIYLCSVEEVGQQGEKLFFGSGTQLSVL.

The CDR3 DNA sequence: TGCGCCAGCAGCCACCGGACGGGCGGGGAGCAGTTCTTC. It codes for CASSHRTGGEQFF. V gene TRBV4-1 combines with J gene TRBJ2-1; possible D gene TRBD2, 5 bases. In germline, CDR1 is MGHRA, CDR2 YSYEKL. Trimming shortened V by 3 bases and J by 10 bases, and 13 bases separated the two germline ends. The CDR3 totals 13 residues.

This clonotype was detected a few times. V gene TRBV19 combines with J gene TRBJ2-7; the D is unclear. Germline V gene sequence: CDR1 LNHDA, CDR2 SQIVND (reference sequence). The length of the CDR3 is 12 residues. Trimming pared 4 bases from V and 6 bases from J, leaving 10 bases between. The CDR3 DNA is TGTGCCAGTAGTACACGCAGTGGCGAGCAGTACTTC. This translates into CASSTRSGEQYF.

The CDR3 coding sequence is TGTGCCAGCAGACGAGACGCAACCAATTCACCCCTCCACTTT. Amino acids: CASRRDATNSPLHF. J is TRBJ1-6 and V is TRBV6-2 or TRBV6-3; no definite D call. In germline, CDR1 is MNHEY, CDR2 SVGEGT. This CDR3 spans 14 amino acids. The V gene lost 6 bases and the J gene lost 7 bases, with 13 bases spanning the gap.

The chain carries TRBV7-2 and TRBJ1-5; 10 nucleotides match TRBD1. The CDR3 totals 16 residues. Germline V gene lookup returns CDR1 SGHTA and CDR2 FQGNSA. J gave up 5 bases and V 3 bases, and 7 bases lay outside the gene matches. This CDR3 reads CASSFDRGRRDQPQHF. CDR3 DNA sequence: TGTGCCAGCAGCTTTGACAGGGGGCGCCGAGATCAGCCCCAGCATTTT.

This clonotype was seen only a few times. The CDR3: CASSPDLSYGDGYTF. CDR3 sequence (DNA): TGTGCCAGCAGCCCTGACCTCTCCTATGGGGATGGCTACACCTTC. The chain combines TRBV4-2 with TRBJ1-2, with no clear D. From germline, CDR1 is LGHNA and CDR2 YNFKEQ. V gave up 4 bases and J gave up 6 bases, with 18 bases separating them. This CDR3 is built from 15 residues.

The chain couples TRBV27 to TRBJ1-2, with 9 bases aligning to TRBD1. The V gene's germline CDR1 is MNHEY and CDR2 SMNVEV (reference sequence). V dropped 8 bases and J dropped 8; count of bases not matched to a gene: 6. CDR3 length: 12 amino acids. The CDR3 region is CASGTGGWGYTF. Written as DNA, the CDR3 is TGTGCCAGCGGAACAGGGGGCTGGGGCTACACCTTC.

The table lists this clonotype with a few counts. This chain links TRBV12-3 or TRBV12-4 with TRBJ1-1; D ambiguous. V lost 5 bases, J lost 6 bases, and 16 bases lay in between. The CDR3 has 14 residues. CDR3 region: CASSRLVGFAEAFF. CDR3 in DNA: TGTGCCAGCAGTCGTCTGGTAGGGTTCGCTGAAGCTTTCTTT.

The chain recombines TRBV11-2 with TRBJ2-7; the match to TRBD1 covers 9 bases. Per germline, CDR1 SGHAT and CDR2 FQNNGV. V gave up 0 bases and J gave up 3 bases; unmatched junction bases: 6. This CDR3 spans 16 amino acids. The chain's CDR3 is CASSLDLSGQGYEQYF. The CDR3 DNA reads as TGTGCCAGCAGCTTAGACCTATCGGGACAGGGCTACGAGCAGTACTTC. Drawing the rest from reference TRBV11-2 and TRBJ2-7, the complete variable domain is EAGVAQSPRYKIIEKRQSVAFWCNPISGHATLYWYQQILGQGPKLLIQFQNNGVVDDSQLPKDRFSAERLKGVDSTLKIQPAKLEDSAVYLCASSLDLSGQGYEQYFGPGTRLTVT.

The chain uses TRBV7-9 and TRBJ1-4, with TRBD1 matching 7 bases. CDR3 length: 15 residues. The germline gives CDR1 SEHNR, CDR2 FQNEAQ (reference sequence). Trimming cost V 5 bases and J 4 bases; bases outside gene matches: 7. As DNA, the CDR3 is TGTGCCAGCAGCCTCCACGGACAGGTTAATGAAAAACTGTTTTTT. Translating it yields CASSLHGQVNEKLFF. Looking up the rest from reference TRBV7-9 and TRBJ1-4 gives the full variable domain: DTGVSQNPRHKITKRGQNVTFRCDPISEHNRLYWYRQTLGQGPEFLTYFQNEAQLEKSRLLSDRFSAERPKGSFSTLEIQRTEQGDSAMYLCASSLHGQVNEKLFFGSGTQLSVL.

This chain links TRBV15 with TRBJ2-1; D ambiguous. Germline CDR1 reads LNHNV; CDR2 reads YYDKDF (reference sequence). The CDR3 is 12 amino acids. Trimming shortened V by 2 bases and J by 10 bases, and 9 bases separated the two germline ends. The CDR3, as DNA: TGTGCCACCAGCAGACTTGTTGGGGAGCAGTTCTTC. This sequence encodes CATSRLVGEQFF. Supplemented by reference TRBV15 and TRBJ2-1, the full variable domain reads DAMVIQNPRYQVTQFGKPVTLSCSQTLNHNVMYWYQQKSSQAPKLLFHYYDKDFNNEADTPDNFQSRRPNTSFCFLDIRSPGLGDTAMYLCATSRLVGEQFFGPGTRLTVL.

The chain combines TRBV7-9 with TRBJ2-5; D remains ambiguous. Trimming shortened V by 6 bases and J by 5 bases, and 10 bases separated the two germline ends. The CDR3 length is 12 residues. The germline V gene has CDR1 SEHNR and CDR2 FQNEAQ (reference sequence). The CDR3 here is CASRDYGETQYF. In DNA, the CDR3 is TGTGCCAGCAGAGATTATGGGGAGACCCAGTACTTC.

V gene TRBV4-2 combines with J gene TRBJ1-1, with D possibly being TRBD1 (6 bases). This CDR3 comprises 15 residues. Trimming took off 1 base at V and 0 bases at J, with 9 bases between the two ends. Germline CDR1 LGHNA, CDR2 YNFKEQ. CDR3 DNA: TGTGCCAGCAGCCAAGGGAGGGGGATGAACACTGAAGCTTTCTTT. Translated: CASSQGRGMNTEAFF.

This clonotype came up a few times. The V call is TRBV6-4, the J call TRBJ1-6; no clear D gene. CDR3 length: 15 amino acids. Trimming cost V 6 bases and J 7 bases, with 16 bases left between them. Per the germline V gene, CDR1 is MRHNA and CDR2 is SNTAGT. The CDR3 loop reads CASSRTGGGNSPLHF. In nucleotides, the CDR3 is TGTGCCAGCAGCCGGACGGGTGGTGGAAATTCACCCCTCCACTTT.